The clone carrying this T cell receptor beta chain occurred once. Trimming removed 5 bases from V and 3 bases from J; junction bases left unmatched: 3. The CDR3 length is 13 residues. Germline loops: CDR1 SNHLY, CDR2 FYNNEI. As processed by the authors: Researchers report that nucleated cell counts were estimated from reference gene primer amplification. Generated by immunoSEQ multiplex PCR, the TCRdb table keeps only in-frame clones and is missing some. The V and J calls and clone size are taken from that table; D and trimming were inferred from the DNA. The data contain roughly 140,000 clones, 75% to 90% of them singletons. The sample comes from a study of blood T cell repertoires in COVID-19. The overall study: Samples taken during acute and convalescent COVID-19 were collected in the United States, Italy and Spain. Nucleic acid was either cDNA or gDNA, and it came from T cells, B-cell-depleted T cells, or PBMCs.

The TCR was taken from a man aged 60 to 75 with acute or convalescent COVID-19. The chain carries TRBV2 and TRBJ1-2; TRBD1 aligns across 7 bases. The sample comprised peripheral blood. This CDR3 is CASSRGRDYGYTF. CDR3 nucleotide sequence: TGTGCCAGCAGTAGGGGGCGCGACTATGGCTACACCTTC.